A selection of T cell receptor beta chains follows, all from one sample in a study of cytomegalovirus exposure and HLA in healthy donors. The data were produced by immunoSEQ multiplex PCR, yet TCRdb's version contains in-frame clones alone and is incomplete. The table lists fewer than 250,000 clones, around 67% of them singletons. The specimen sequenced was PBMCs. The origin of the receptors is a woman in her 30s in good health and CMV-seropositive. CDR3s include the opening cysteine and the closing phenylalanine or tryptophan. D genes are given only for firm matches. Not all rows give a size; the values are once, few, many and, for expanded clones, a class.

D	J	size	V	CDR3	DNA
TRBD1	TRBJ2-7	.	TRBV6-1	CASSEQGATYEQYF	TGTGCCAGCAGTGAACAGGGGGCCACCTACGAGCAGTACTTC
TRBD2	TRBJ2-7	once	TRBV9	CASSVDSGRSYEQYF	TGTGCCAGCAGCGTAGATAGCGGGAGGAGCTACGAGCAGTACTTC
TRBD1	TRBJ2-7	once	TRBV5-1	CASSGQGYEQYF	TGCGCCAGCAGCGGACAGGGCTACGAGCAGTACTTC
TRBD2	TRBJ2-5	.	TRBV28	CASSSRTSARETQYF	TGTGCCAGCAGTTCCAGGACTAGCGCTAGAGAGACCCAGTACTTC
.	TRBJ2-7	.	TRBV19	CASSIRTTGLKNYEQYF	TGTGCCAGTAGTATTCGGACTACGGGGTTAAAAAACTACGAGCAGTACTTC
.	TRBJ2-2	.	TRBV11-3	CASSLGRTGSNTGELFF	TGTGCCAGCAGCTTAGGCCGGACGGGATCGAACACCGGGGAGCTGTTTTTT
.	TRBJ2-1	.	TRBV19	CASSISFYNEQFF	TGTGCCAGTAGTATATCTTTCTACAATGAGCAGTTCTTC
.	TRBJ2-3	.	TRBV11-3	CASSLDQGLDGDTQYF	TGTGCCAGCAGCTTAGATCAGGGCCTCGATGGAGATACGCAGTATTTT
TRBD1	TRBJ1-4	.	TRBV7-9	CASNPTGLNEKLFF	TGTGCCAGCAACCCGACAGGGCTTAATGAAAAACTGTTTTTT
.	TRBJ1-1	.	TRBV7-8	CASSLGHMNTEAFF	TGTGCCAGCAGCTTAGGACATATGAACACTGAAGCTTTCTTT
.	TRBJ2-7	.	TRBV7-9	CASSSGRGLGEQYF	TGTGCCAGCAGCAGTGGGAGGGGGTTGGGGGAGCAGTACTTC
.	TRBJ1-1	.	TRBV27	CASSPQGGRMNTEAFF	TGTGCCAGCTCCCCACAAGGGGGTCGGATGAACACTGAAGCTTTCTTT
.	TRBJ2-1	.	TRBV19	CASTPRAVNNEQFF	TGTGCCAGTACCCCCCGCGCGGTGAACAATGAGCAGTTCTTC
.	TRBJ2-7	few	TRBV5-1	CASSLASGGEQYF	TGCGCCAGCAGCTTGGCCTCCGGCGGCGAGCAGTACTTC
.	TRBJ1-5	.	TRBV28	CASSLSGGNQPQHF	TGTGCCAGCAGTTTAAGCGGTGGCAATCAGCCCCAGCATTTT
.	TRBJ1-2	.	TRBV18	CASSQMGTRSYGYTF	TGTGCCAGCTCCCAGATGGGGACACGAAGCTATGGCTACACCTTC
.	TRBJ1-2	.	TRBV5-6	CASSLAGGGGYTF	TGTGCCAGCAGCTTGGCGGGGGGAGGTGGCTACACCTTC
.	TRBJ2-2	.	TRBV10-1	CASSEPAGTGELFF	TGCGCCAGCAGTGAGCCAGCGGGCACCGGGGAGCTGTTTTTT
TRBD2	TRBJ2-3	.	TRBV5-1	CASSFLAGEEDTQYF	TGCGCCAGCAGCTTCCTAGCGGGAGAAGAGGATACGCAGTATTTT
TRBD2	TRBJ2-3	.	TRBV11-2	CASSLEGLADTDTQYF	TGTGCCAGCAGCTTAGAGGGGCTAGCGGACACAGATACGCAGTATTTT
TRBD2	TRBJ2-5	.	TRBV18	CASSPRGTSAQETQYF	TGTGCCAGCTCACCCCGGGGAACTAGCGCTCAAGAGACCCAGTACTTC
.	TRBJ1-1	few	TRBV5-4	CASSSRGQNTEAFF	TGTGCCAGCAGCTCTCGGGGACAGAACACTGAAGCTTTCTTT
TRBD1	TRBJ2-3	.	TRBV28	CASSSGQALTDTQYF	TGTGCCAGCAGTTCCGGACAGGCCCTCACAGATACGCAGTATTTT
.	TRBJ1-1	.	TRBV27	CASSNQGAVNTEAFF	TGTGCCAGCAGTAATCAAGGGGCGGTGAACACTGAAGCTTTCTTT
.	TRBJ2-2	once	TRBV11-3	CASSFINTGELFF	TGTGCCAGCAGCTTTATTAACACCGGGGAGCTGTTTTTT
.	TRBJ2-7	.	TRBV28	CASSPSGSEQYF	TGTGCCAGCAGCCCATCGGGGAGCGAGCAGTACTTC
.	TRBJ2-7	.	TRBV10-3	CAIRATDSYEQYF	TGTGCCATCAGGGCGACAGACTCCTACGAGCAGTACTTC
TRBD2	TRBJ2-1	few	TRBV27	CASSFSGSEFEQFF	TGTGCCAGCAGTTTTAGCGGGAGCGAGTTTGAGCAGTTCTTC
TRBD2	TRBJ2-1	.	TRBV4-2	CASSQEPSGSFSYNEQFF	TGTGCCAGCAGCCAAGAGCCTAGCGGGAGTTTCTCCTACAATGAGCAGTTCTTC
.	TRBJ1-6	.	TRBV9	CASIPGISPLHF	TGTGCCAGCATCCCAGGGATCTCACCCCTCCACTTT
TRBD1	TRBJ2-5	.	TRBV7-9	CASSSGTVIETQYF	TGTGCCAGCAGCTCGGGGACAGTTATAGAGACCCAGTACTTC
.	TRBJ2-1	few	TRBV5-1	CASTTGKNEQFF	TGCGCCAGCACCACGGGGAAGAATGAGCAGTTCTTC
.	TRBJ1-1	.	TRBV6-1	CASMTGELNTEAFF	TGTGCCAGCATGACAGGCGAACTTAACACTGAAGCTTTCTTT
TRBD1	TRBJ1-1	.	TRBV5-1	CASSSRDRADEAFF	TGCGCCAGCAGCTCCCGGGACAGGGCCGATGAAGCTTTCTTT
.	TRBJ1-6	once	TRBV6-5	CASSYQAGSGSPLHF	TGTGCCAGCAGTTACCAGGCAGGGTCGGGCTCACCCCTCCACTTT
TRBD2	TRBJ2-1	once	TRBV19	CASSMGGSINEQFF	TGTGCCAGTAGTATGGGGGGGAGTATCAATGAGCAGTTCTTC
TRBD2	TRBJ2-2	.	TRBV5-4	CASSTRAGGITGELFF	TGTGCCAGCAGCACCAGAGCGGGAGGGATAACCGGGGAGCTGTTTTTT
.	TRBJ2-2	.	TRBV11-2	CASSLVGSGGELFF	TGTGCCAGCAGCTTAGTCGGATCGGGTGGGGAGCTGTTTTTT
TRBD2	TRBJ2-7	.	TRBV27	CASSLWSGRAYEQYF	TGTGCCAGCAGTTTGTGGAGCGGGAGGGCCTACGAGCAGTACTTC
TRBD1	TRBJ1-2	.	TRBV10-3	CAIRPTAGTGDYGYTF	TGTGCCATCAGACCAACCGCCGGGACAGGGGACTATGGCTACACCTTC
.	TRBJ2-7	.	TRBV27	CASSNHYRDTNAYEQYF	TGTGCCAGCAGTAACCATTACCGGGACACGAATGCCTACGAGCAGTACTTC
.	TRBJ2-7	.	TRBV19	CASSPPGRYEQYF	TGTGCCAGTAGTCCCCCGGGAAGATACGAGCAGTACTTC
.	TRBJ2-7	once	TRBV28	CASSLSGAPFYEQYF	TGTGCCAGCAGTTTAAGTGGGGCCCCATTCTACGAGCAGTACTTC
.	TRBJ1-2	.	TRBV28	CASSAFGQSSYGYTF	TGTGCCAGCAGTGCCTTCGGACAGTCTAGCTATGGCTACACCTTC
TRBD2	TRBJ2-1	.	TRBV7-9	CASSNPAGVQNEQFF	TGTGCCAGCAGTAATCCAGCGGGAGTGCAGAATGAGCAGTTCTTC
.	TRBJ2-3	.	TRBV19	CASSGGPTQYF	TGTGCCAGTAGTGGAGGTCCTACGCAGTATTTT
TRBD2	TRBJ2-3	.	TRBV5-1	CASSWWEGDTQYF	TGCGCCAGCAGCTGGTGGGAGGGTGATACGCAGTATTTT
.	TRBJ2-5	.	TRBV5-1	CASSLDGFGETQYF	TGCGCCAGCAGCTTGGATGGGTTCGGGGAGACCCAGTACTTC
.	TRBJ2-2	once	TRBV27	CASSLQYTGELFF	TGTGCCAGCAGTTTACAGTACACCGGGGAGCTGTTTTTT
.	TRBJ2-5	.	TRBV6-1	CASSEGGLETQYF	TGTGCCAGCAGTGAGGGGGGGCTAGAGACCCAGTACTTC